This entry describes one T cell receptor (beta chain). Per the study methods: Amplification with reference gene primers provided the estimates of nucleated cell counts. Generated by immunoSEQ multiplex PCR, the TCRdb table keeps only in-frame clones and is missing some. V and J calls and clone size follow that table, whereas D and trimming were derived from the DNA. The data show tens of thousands of clones, with around nine tenths seen just once and about a tenth held by the top ten. J lost 1 base, V lost 4 bases, and 13 bases had no gene match. This CDR3 spans 18 amino acids. The V gene's germline CDR1 is SGHAT and CDR2 FQNNGV. This record belongs to a study of blood T cell repertoires in COVID-19.

The chain recombines TRBV11-2 with TRBJ1-1; 9 bases match TRBD1. The sequence was collected from a woman aged 40 to 50 who had recovered from COVID-19. The sequenced sample consisted of PBMCs or T cells enriched from blood (not recorded which). CDR3 sequence: CASSYSRGQGPKNTEAFF. The CDR3 coding sequence is TGTGCCAGCAGCTACTCGCGGGGACAGGGTCCTAAGAACACTGAAGCTTTCTTT.